The sequence of this T cell receptor beta chain was determined in a study of T cells in Graves' hyperthyroidism and ophthalmopathy. Study background: It was at initial diagnosis, before any treatment, that peripheral blood was collected.

This CDR3 has 15 residues. Trimming took 3 bases from V and 1 from J, leaving 10 bases between them. CDR1 and CDR2 from the germline V gene are MNHNS and SASEGT. Exclusion of a patient resulted from uncontrolled infection, other autoimmune disease, pregnancy or lactation. The blood sample was taken at first hyperthyroidism diagnosis, before any ophthalmopathy symptoms. Amplification of TCR beta CDR3 regions was performed using RNA transcripts as template. The HTBI primer set served for first-round RT-PCR of the TCR CDR3. Each CDR3 protein gets one entry after TCRdb re-called the multiplex PCR reads with MiXCR. The data show 110,000 to 150,000 distinct CDR3 sequences, roughly a fifth seen once. Study-wide points: Ophthalmopathy, as predicted by the model, came a median roughly 6.5 months after the prediction.

This clonotype was detected ten times or more. Its antigen is currently unknown. The specimen was blood. The source of this sequence is a woman aged 45 to 65 with Graves' hyperthyroidism that later progressed to Graves' ophthalmopathy. This chain uses TRBV6-1 with TRBJ2-4; unclear D gene. The CDR3 DNA reads TGTGCCAGCAGTGACTGGTCTTTGGCCAAAAACATTCAGTACTTC. Translated, it gives CASSDWSLAKNIQYF.